This TCR beta chain came from a study of cytomegalovirus exposure and HLA in healthy donors. Notes on this clone: The antigen is undetermined.

Libraries were prepared by immunoSEQ multiplex PCR; TCRdb keeps only in-frame clonotypes and omits some of them. The sample has approximately 150,000 clones, about nine tenths seen once. CDR1 is SSHAT and CDR2 is FNYEAQ in the germline V gene (reference sequence). Trimming removed 1 base at V and 7 bases at J, with 13 bases between. This CDR3 comprises 14 residues. Whole-study results and caveats: Three chains linked to CMV were shown in vitro to be specific for CMV antigens. Researchers counted around 170 TCR beta chains as cytomegalovirus-associated.

Sequencing input: PBMCs. This receptor was taken from a man aged 18 to 29 in good health and CMV-seronegative. The rearrangement links TRBV7-7 to TRBJ2-5; D possibly corresponds to TRBD2 (5 bases). The CDR3 sequence: CASSLGRLAGTQYF. Written as DNA, the CDR3 is TGTGCCAGCAGCTTAGGACGCCTAGCTGGGACCCAGTACTTC.